What follows describes a single T cell receptor beta chain. These data are taken from a study of cytomegalovirus exposure and HLA in healthy donors. The germline V gene encodes CDR1 MNHNS and CDR2 SASEGT. The CDR3 is made up of 13 amino acids. V lost 7 bases, J lost 2 bases, and 5 bases stayed unmatched. Donors sampled were nominally healthy, though unrecorded immune exposures were likely. PCR used 60 Vbeta primers and 13 Jbeta primers. Sequencing was performed with immunoSEQ multiplex PCR; in TCRdb, only in-frame clones are kept and a portion is missing. The ten top clones account for less than 4%, within a sample of fewer than 70,000 clones.

The TCR comes from a young woman in good health and CMV-seronegative. The rearrangement links TRBV6-1 to TRBJ2-7; 7 bases are shared with TRBD1. Material: PBMCs. This CDR3 is CASTTGDTYEQYF. The CDR3, as DNA: TGTGCCAGCACCACAGGGGATACCTACGAGCAGTACTTC.